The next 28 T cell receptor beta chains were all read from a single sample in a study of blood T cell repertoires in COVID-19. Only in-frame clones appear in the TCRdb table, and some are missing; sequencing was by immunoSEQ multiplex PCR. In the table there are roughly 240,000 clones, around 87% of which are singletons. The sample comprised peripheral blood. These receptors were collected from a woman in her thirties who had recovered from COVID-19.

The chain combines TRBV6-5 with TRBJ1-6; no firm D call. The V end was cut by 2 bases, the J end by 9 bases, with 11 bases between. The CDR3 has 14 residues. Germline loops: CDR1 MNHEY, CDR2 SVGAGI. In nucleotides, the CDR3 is TGTGCCAGCAGTTACGGGCAGCGGGTTTCACCCCTCCACTTT. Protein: CASSYGQRVSPLHF.

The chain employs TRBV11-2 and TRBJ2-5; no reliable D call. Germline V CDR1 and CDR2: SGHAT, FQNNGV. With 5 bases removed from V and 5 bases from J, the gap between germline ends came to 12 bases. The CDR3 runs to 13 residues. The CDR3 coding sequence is TGTGCCAGCAGCCTACAGCCTATTGAGACCCAGTACTTC. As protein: CASSLQPIETQYF.

In DNA, the CDR3 is TGTGCCAGCTCACCACCGAGGCCTCTCCTTAACAATGAGCAGTTCTTC. As protein: CASSPPRPLLNNEQFF. The genes are TRBV18 and TRBJ2-1; no clear D gene. CDR1 and CDR2 (germline): KGHSH, LQKENI. Trimming cost V 0 bases and J 5 bases, with 14 bases left between them. The length of the CDR3 is 16 residues.

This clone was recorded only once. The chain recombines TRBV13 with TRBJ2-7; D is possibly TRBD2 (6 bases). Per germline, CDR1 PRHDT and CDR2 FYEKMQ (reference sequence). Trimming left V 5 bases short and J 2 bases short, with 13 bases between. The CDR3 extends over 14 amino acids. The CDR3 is CASSGLEGTYEQYF. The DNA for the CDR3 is TGTGCCAGCAGCGGATTGGAGGGAACCTACGAGCAGTACTTC.

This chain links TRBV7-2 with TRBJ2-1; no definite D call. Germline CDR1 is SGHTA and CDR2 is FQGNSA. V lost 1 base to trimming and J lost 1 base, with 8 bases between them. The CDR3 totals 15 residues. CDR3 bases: TGTGCCAGCAGCTTAGGACTGCTGTCCTACAATGAGCAGTTCTTC. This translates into CASSLGLLSYNEQFF.

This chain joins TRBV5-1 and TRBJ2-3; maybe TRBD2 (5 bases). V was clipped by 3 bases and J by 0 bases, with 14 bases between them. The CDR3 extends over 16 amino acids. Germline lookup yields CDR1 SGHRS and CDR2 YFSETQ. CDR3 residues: CASSSRTLLSTDTQYF. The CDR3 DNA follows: TGCGCCAGCAGCTCGAGGACTTTACTTAGCACAGATACGCAGTATTTT.

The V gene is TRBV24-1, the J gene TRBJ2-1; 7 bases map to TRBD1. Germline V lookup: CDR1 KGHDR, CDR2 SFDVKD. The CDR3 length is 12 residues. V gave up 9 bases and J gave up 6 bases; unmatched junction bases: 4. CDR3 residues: CATGDSANEQFF. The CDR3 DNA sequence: TGTGCCACCGGGGACAGCGCCAATGAGCAGTTCTTC.

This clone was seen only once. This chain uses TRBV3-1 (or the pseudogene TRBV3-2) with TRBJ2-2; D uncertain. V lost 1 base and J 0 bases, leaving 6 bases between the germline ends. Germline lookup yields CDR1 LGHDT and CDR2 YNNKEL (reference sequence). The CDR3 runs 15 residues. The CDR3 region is CASSQGRTNTGELFF. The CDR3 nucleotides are TGTGCCAGCAGCCAAGGCAGAACGAACACCGGGGAGCTGTTTTTT.

In nucleotides, the CDR3 is TGTGCCAGCTCGAGGGAGACTGAAGCTTTCTTT. Protein: CASSRETEAFF. This sequence joins TRBV18 and TRBJ1-1; no clear D. CDR1 is KGHSH, CDR2 LQKENI, per germline. CDR3 length equals 11 residues. Trimming left V 6 bases short and J 5 bases short, with 7 bases between.

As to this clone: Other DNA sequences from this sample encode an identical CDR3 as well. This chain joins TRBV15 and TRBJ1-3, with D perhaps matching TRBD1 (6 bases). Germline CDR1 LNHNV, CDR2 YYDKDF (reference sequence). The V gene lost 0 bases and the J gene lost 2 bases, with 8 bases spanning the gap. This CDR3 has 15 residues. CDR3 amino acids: CATSRDRGTGNTIYF. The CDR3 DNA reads TGTGCCACCAGCAGAGATAGGGGGACTGGAAACACCATATATTTT.

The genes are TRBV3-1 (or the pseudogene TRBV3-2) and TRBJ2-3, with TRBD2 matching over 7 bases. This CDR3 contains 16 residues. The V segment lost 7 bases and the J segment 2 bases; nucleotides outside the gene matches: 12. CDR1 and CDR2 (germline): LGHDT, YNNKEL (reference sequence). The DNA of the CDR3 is TGTGCCAGCACCCAGCGCGCCGGGGGGTTCACAGATACGCAGTATTTT. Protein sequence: CASTQRAGGFTDTQYF.

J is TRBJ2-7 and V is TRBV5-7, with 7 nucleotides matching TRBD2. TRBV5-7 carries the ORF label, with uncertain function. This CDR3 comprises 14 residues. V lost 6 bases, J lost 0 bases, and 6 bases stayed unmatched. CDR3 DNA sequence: TGTGCCAGCAACCCCTGGGAGGGCTCCTACGAGCAGTACTTC. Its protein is CASNPWEGSYEQYF.

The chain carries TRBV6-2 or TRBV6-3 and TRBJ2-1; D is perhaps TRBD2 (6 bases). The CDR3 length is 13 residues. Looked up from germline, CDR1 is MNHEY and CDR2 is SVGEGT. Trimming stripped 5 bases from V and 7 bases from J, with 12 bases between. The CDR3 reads CASSQGGGNEQFF. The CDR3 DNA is TGTGCCAGCAGTCAGGGTGGGGGGAATGAGCAGTTCTTC.

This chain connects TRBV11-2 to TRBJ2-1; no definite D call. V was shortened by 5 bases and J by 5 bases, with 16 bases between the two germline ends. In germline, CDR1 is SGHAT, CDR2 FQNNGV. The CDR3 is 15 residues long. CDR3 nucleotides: TGTGCCAGCAGCCCGGGTGGGTTTCGGAACAATGAGCAGTTCTTC. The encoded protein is CASSPGGFRNNEQFF.

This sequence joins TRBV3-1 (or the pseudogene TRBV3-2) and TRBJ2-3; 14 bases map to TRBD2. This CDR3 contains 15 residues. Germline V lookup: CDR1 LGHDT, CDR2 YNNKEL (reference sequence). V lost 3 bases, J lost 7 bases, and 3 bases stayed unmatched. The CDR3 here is CASSQGLAGVNTQYF. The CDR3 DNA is TGTGCCAGCAGCCAGGGACTAGCGGGGGTGAATACGCAGTATTTT.

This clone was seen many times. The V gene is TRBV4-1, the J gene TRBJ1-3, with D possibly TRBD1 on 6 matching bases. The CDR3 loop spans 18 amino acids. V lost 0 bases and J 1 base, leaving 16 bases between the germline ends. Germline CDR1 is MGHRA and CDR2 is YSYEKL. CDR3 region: CASSQEARQAGSGNTIYF. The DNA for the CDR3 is TGCGCCAGCAGCCAAGAAGCCCGACAGGCTGGGTCTGGAAACACCATATATTTT.

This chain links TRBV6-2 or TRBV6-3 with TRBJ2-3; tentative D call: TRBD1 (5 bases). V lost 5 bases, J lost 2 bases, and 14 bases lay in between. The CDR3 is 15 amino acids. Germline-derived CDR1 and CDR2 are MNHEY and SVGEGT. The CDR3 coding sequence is TGTGCCAGCAGTGGCGATCAGGGCTTCACAGATACGCAGTATTTT. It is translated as CASSGDQGFTDTQYF.

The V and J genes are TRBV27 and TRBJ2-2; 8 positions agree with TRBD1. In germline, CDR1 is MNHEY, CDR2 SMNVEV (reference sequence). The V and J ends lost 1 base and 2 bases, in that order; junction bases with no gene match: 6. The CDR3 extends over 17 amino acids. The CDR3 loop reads CASSLYGTGLNTGELFF. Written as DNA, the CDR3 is TGTGCCAGCAGTTTATATGGGACAGGACTAAACACCGGGGAGCTGTTTTTT.

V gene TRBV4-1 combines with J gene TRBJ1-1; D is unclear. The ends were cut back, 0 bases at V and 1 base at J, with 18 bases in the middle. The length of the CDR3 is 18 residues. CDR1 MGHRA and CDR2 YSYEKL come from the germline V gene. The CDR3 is CASSQDRSQPDGNTEAFF. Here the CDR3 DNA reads TGCGCCAGCAGCCAAGATAGGAGTCAGCCCGATGGGAACACTGAAGCTTTCTTT.

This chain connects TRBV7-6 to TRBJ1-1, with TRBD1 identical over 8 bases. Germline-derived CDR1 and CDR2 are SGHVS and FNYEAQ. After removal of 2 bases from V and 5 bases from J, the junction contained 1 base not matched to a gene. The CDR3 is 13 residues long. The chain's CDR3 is CASSLQGATEAFF. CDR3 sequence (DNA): TGTGCCAGCAGCTTACAGGGGGCTACTGAAGCTTTCTTT.

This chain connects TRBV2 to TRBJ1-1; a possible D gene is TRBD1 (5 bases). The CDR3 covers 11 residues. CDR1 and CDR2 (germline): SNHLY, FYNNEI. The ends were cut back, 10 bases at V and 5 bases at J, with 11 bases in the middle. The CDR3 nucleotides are TGTGCCATTCAGGCAGGGACTGAAGCTTTCTTT. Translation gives CAIQAGTEAFF. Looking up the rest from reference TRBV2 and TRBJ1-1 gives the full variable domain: EPEVTQTPSHQVTQMGQEVILRCVPISNHLYFYWYRQILGQKVEFLVSFYNNEISEKSEIFDDQFSVERPDGSNFTLKIRSTKLEDSAMYFCAIQAGTEAFFGQGTRLTVV.

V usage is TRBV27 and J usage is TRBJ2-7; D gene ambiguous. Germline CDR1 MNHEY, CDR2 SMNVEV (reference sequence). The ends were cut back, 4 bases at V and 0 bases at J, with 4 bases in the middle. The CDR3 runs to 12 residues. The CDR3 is CASSSNSYEQYF. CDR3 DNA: TGTGCCAGCAGTTCAAACTCCTACGAGCAGTACTTC.

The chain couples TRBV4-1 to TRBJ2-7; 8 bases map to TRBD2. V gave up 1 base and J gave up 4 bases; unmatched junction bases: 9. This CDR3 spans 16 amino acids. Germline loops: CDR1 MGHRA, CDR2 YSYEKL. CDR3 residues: CASSQAGGVSMYEQYF. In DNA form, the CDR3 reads TGCGCCAGCAGCCAAGCGGGGGGGGTCAGTATGTACGAGCAGTACTTC.

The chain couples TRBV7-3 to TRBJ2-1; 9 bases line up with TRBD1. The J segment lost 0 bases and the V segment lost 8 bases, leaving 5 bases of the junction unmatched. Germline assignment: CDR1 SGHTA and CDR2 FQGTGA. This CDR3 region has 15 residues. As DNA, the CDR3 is TGTGCCAGCGCACAGGGGGCCAACTCCTACAATGAGCAGTTCTTC. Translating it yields CASAQGANSYNEQFF.

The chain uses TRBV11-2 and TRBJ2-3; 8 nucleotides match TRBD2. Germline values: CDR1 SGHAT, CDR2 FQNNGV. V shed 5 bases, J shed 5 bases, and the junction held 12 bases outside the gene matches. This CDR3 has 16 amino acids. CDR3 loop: CASSTLWAGGKDTQYF. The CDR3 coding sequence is TGTGCCAGCAGCACTCTGTGGGCGGGGGGCAAAGATACGCAGTATTTT.

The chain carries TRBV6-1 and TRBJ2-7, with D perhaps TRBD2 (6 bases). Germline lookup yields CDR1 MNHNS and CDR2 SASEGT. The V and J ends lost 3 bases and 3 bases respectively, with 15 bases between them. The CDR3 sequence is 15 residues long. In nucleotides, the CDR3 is TGTGCCAGCAGTGATCCCGGGACTGCTAACTACGAGCAGTACTTC. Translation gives CASSDPGTANYEQYF.

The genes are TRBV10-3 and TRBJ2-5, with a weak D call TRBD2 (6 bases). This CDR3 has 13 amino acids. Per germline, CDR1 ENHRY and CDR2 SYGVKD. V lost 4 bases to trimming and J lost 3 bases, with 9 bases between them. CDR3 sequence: CAISAGGEETQYF. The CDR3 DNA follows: TGTGCCATCAGTGCTGGCGGGGAAGAGACCCAGTACTTC.

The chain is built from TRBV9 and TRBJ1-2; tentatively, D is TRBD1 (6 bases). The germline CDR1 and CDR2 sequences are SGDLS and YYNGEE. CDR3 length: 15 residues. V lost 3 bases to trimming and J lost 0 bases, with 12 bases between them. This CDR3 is CASSGSGTPNYGYTF. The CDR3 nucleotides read TGTGCCAGCAGCGGTTCCGGGACACCTAACTATGGCTACACCTTC.